A selection of T cell receptor beta chains follows, all from one sample in a study of blood T cell repertoires in COVID-19. Profiling relied on immunoSEQ multiplex PCR, and the TCRdb table lists in-frame clones only, not all of them. The sample shows fewer than 200,000 clones, 81% of them seen only once. Material: peripheral blood. The receptors here all came from a woman older than 75 with COVID-19, enrolled during active disease. CDR3s include the opening cysteine and the closing phenylalanine or tryptophan. D genes are given only for firm matches. A clone size is listed for some rows: how often the clone was seen (once, few, many), or a class if it is expanded.

TRBD2	TRBV28	TRBJ2-7	once	TGTGCCAGCAGTTGGGGACTAGGCTACGAGCAGTACTTC	CASSWGLGYEQYF
-	TRBV19	TRBJ1-1	once	TGTGCCAGTAGACATATAGCCCAGGGAACAGGGCCTGGCACTGAAGCTTTCTTT	CASRHIAQGTGPGTEAFF
TRBD1	TRBV27	TRBJ2-7	-	TGTGCCAGCAGTCCCCTTAGCGACAGGGGGGGGTCCTACGAGCAGTACTTC	CASSPLSDRGGSYEQYF
-	TRBV5-1	TRBJ2-1	-	TGCGCCAGCAGCTTGTCAGGGCACAATGAGCAGTTCTTC	CASSLSGHNEQFF
-	TRBV4-1	TRBJ1-2	-	TGCGCCAGCAGCCAATCTCCTGGGGGGATGTATGGCTACACCTTC	CASSQSPGGMYGYTF
TRBD2	TRBV5-6	TRBJ2-3	-	TGTGCCAGCAGTACGACTCGCGGGGGGGCCTTTTCCGATACGCAGTATTTT	CASSTTRGGAFSDTQYF
TRBD2	TRBV3-1/TRBV3-2	TRBJ2-5	-	TGTGCCAGCAGCCCAACTAGCGGGAGGCGAGAGACCCAGTACTTC	CASSPTSGRRETQYF
TRBD1	TRBV6-1	TRBJ2-7	-	TGTGCCAGCAGTGAGAGTTGGACAGGGCGGTACGAGCAGTACTTC	CASSESWTGRYEQYF
TRBD2	TRBV5-1	TRBJ2-2	once	TGCGCCAGCAGCTTACTAGCGGGACTCACCGGGGAGCTGTTTTTT	CASSLLAGLTGELFF
TRBD1	TRBV11-3	TRBJ2-1	-	TGTGCCAGCAGGGACAGGGGGTTGAATGAGCAGTTCTTC	CASRDRGLNEQFF
-	TRBV18	TRBJ2-3	-	TGTGCCAGCTCACTCTTTCCTTCTAGCACAGATACGCAGTATTTT	CASSLFPSSTDTQYF
TRBD1	TRBV19	TRBJ1-1	-	TGTGCCAGTAGTACCGGACAGGGGGCCTATGAAGCTTTCTTT	CASSTGQGAYEAFF
-	TRBV5-1	TRBJ2-2	-	TGCGCCAGCAGCTTGGACGGGAGTGGAACCGGGGAGCTGTTTTTT	CASSLDGSGTGELFF
-	TRBV4-1	TRBJ1-2	-	TGCGCCAGCAGCCAAGAGCAAGAGATCTACTATGGCTACACCTTC	CASSQEQEIYYGYTF
TRBD2	TRBV4-1	TRBJ2-3	-	TGCGCCAGCAGCCGACTAGCGGGGGTGCAGTATTTT	CASSRLAGVQYF
TRBD1	TRBV5-1	TRBJ1-3	-	TGCGCCAGCAGTTGGACAGGGGGCGCAGATGGAAACACCATATATTTT	CASSWTGGADGNTIYF
TRBD2	TRBV13	TRBJ2-7	-	TGTGCCAGCAGCCAAACCGGGACTAGCGGGAGCAAAGGCGAGCAGTACTTC	CASSQTGTSGSKGEQYF
TRBD2	TRBV7-9	TRBJ2-3	-	TGTGCCAGCAGCCGGGGACTAGCGGGGGTGTACACAGATACGCAGTATTTT	CASSRGLAGVYTDTQYF
TRBD1	TRBV6-2/TRBV6-3	TRBJ2-1	-	TGTGCCAGCAGTTTTACAGGGGAAGGGAGCTCCTACAATGAGCAGTTCTTC	CASSFTGEGSSYNEQFF
TRBD1	TRBV19	TRBJ1-5	-	TGTGCCAGTAGTATGTCCGCGACAGGGGCCGGTCAGCCCCAGCATTTT	CASSMSATGAGQPQHF
-	TRBV29-1	TRBJ1-1	-	TGCAGCGCCCTAGAACTTGGCACTGAAGCTTTCTTT	CSALELGTEAFF
-	TRBV18	TRBJ2-1	-	TGTGCCAGCCTGAGAACAGGGGAGGAAGTGCAGTTCTTC	CASLRTGEEVQFF
-	TRBV4-3	TRBJ1-1	-	TGCGCCAGCAGCCACGACGGGTTGAACACTGAAGCTTTCTTT	CASSHDGLNTEAFF
TRBD1	TRBV7-3	TRBJ1-1	-	TGTGCCAGCAGCAGAACAGGGGACGCTGAAGCTTTCTTT	CASSRTGDAEAFF
TRBD1	TRBV5-1	TRBJ1-3	-	TGCGCCAGCAGCCTCAACCTGGGACAGTCCTCTGGAAACACCATATATTTT	CASSLNLGQSSGNTIYF
-	TRBV7-9	TRBJ1-2	-	TGTGCCAGCAGCAGTCGACGGGATAACTATGGCTACACCTTC	CASSSRRDNYGYTF
TRBD2	TRBV7-6	TRBJ2-3	few	TGTGCCAGCAGCTTAGGGTCTGTGGGAGGGGATACGCAGTATTTT	CASSLGSVGGDTQYF
TRBD2	TRBV5-1	TRBJ2-1	-	TGCGCCAGCAGCTTCCCCGCTCTACTAGCGGGAGTCAGGGAACCATCCTACAATGAGCAGTTCTTC	CASSFPALLAGVREPSYNEQFF
TRBD2	TRBV9	TRBJ2-1	-	TGTGCCAGCAGCGCGACTAGCGCTAACAATGAGCAGTTCTTC	CASSATSANNEQFF
-	TRBV23-1	TRBJ2-2	-	TGCGCCAGCAGTCAAATTTCAGTGTCAAGCGGGGAGCTGTTTTTT	CASSQISVSSGELFF
TRBD1	TRBV28	TRBJ2-7	-	TGTGCCAGCAGTTTTAGGGGGACAGGGGGCCACTACGAGCAGTACTTC	CASSFRGTGGHYEQYF
-	TRBV27	TRBJ2-7	-	TGTGCCAGCAGTTTATTCCCGGGAGTCAACTACGAGCAGTACTTC	CASSLFPGVNYEQYF
-	TRBV10-3	TRBJ1-3	few	TGTGCCATCAGTGAACCGGGACAAAGCTCTGGAAACACCATATATTTT	CAISEPGQSSGNTIYF
-	TRBV5-1	TRBJ2-3	-	TGCGCCAGCAGCCTTCCCCGTAGCACAGATACGCAGTATTTT	CASSLPRSTDTQYF
-	TRBV5-1	TRBJ2-2	-	TGCGCCAGCAGCATCACTAGCAGACAGAACACCGGGGAGCTGTTTTTT	CASSITSRQNTGELFF
TRBD1	TRBV25-1	TRBJ2-3	few	TGTGCCAGCAGTGAATCCTTGGACAGGTACCTGATAAAGCAGTATTTT	CASSESLDRYLIKQYF
-	TRBV6-2/TRBV6-3	TRBJ2-3	-	TGTGCCAGCAGTGGTTGGACTACCACAGATACGCAGTATTTT	CASSGWTTTDTQYF
-	TRBV19	TRBJ2-1	-	TGTGCCAGTAGAAGCCCCAGGGGCGGCTACAATGAGCAGTTCTTC	CASRSPRGGYNEQFF
-	TRBV4-1	TRBJ2-5	-	TGCGCCAGCAGCAGGGGGGATGCGGGACTAATGATCCCAGAGACCCAGTACTTC	CASSRGDAGLMIPETQYF
-	TRBV7-2	TRBJ1-1	-	TGTGCCAGCAGCTTACAGTCAGGGAACACTGAAGCTTTCTTT	CASSLQSGNTEAFF
-	TRBV11-1	TRBJ2-5	-	TGTGCCAGCAGCCTCAGGGTGCGACAAGAGACCCAGTACTTC	CASSLRVRQETQYF
-	TRBV7-9	TRBJ1-2	many	TGTGCCAGCAGCTTCGGGGAGGGTGGTGGCTACACCTTC	CASSFGEGGGYTF
-	TRBV11-2	TRBJ1-6	-	TGTGCCAGCAGCTTAGGACAGCATTCTGACGCCCTCCACTTT	CASSLGQHSDALHF
TRBD1	TRBV5-4	TRBJ2-7	-	TGTGCCAGCAGCTTGGCGGCGGGACAGGGACACGAGCAGTACTTC	CASSLAAGQGHEQYF
TRBD1	TRBV24-1	TRBJ1-1	once	TGTGCCACCAGTGACACACGGACAGGGGACACTGAAGCTTTCTTT	CATSDTRTGDTEAFF
TRBD1	TRBV24-1	TRBJ1-5	-	TGTGCCACCAGTGTTGGCGGGACAGGGGGCGGTCAGCCCCAGCATTTT	CATSVGGTGGGQPQHF
-	TRBV7-3	TRBJ2-3	-	TGTGCCAGCAGCTATCAGGGGCCAACAGATACGCAGTATTTT	CASSYQGPTDTQYF
-	TRBV28	TRBJ2-3	-	TGTGCCAGCAGTTTATCGGCTCTCAGGTCGGCAGATACGCAGTATTTT	CASSLSALRSADTQYF
-	TRBV25-1	TRBJ1-1	-	TGTGCCAGCAGTGAGTTCTCCGGGACTGGTGAAGCTTTCTTT	CASSEFSGTGEAFF
TRBD2	TRBV5-1	TRBJ2-7	few	TGCGCCAGCAGCTTGGGGACGGTAGCGGGATTTCCCTACGAGCAGTACTTC	CASSLGTVAGFPYEQYF
-	TRBV11-3	TRBJ2-5	once	TGTGCCAGCAGCTTAGGGTTAGCAACCGAAGAGACCCAGTACTTC	CASSLGLATEETQYF
TRBD1	TRBV7-7	TRBJ1-2	-	TGTGCCAGCAGCCCGCTTCAGGGGGGTACGGGCTACACCTTC	CASSPLQGGTGYTF
TRBD1	TRBV14	TRBJ1-2	-	TGTGCCAGCAGCCGAAGACAGGGAAATGGCTACACCTTC	CASSRRQGNGYTF
TRBD2	TRBV27	TRBJ2-5	-	TGTGCCAGCAGTTTATCGAGGACTAGGTCCCAAGAGACCCAGTACTTC	CASSLSRTRSQETQYF
-	TRBV3-1/TRBV3-2	TRBJ1-1	-	TGTGCCAGTACCGCTATTTCGAACACTGAAGCTTTCTTT	CASTAISNTEAFF
-	TRBV5-4	TRBJ1-6	-	TGTGCCAGCAGCTTGGAACTCAATAATTCACCCCTCCACTTT	CASSLELNNSPLHF
-	TRBV4-3	TRBJ1-2	-	TGCGCCAGCAGCCAAGATCTTGGGTGGGCCTTCTATGGCTACACCTTC	CASSQDLGWAFYGYTF
TRBD1	TRBV7-7	TRBJ2-7	-	TGTGCTAGCAGCTCACACCAACAGGGGCGATCCTACGAGCAGTACTTC	CASSSHQQGRSYEQYF
TRBD1	TRBV19	TRBJ1-4	once	TGTGCCAGTAGTCGGACAGGGGGCCGGTCCGAACGGGAAAAACTGTTTTTT	CASSRTGGRSEREKLFF
-	TRBV27	TRBJ2-7	-	TGTGCCAGCAGTCTTACAGGGTATGGCGCCGAGCAGTACTTC	CASSLTGYGAEQYF